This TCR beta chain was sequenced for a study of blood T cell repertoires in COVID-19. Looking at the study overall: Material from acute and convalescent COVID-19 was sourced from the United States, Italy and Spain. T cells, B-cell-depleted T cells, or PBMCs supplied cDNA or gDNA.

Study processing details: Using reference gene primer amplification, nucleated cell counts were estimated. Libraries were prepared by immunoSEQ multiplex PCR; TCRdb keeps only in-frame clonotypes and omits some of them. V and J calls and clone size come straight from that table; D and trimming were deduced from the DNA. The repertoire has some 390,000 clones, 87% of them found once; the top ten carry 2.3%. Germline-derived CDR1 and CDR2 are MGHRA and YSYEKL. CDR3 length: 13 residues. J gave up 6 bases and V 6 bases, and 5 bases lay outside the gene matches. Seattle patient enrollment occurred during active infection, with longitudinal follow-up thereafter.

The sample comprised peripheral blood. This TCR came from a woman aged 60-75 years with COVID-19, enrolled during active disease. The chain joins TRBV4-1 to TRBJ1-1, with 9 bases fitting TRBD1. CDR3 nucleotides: TGCGCCAGCAGGCATACAGGGGGCCCTGAAGCTTTCTTT. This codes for CASRHTGGPEAFF.